One sample yielded the 26 T cell receptor beta chains listed below, sequenced in a study of cytomegalovirus exposure and HLA in healthy donors. Produced via immunoSEQ multiplex PCR; TCRdb's table is partial and in-frame only. The sample yields fewer than 400,000 clones, around 90% seen once. The sample taken for sequencing was PBMCs. The receptors were sampled from a man younger than 40 in good health and CMV-seronegative.

The chain carries TRBV13 and TRBJ2-7; TRBD2 matches at 7 bases. This CDR3 region has 12 residues. The junction had 2 bases not matched to a gene; V was cut back by 6 bases and J by 3 bases. Germline assignment: CDR1 PRHDT and CDR2 FYEKMQ (reference sequence). Written as DNA, the CDR3 is TGTGCCAGCAGTCCGGGAGGCTACGAGCAGTACTTC. This gives the protein CASSPGGYEQYF.

V gene TRBV27 combines with J gene TRBJ1-1; perhaps TRBD1 as D (5 bases). The V and J ends lost 6 bases and 5 bases respectively, with 13 bases between them. Germline V lookup: CDR1 MNHEY, CDR2 SMNVEV (reference sequence). This CDR3 contains 13 residues. CDR3 nucleotide sequence: TGTGCCAGCAGGCGGGCGGGGGGGACTGAAGCTTTCTTT. This gives the protein CASRRAGGTEAFF.

The V call is TRBV7-8, the J call TRBJ1-1; weak D call: TRBD1 (6 bases). Germline V CDR1 and CDR2: SGHVS, FQNEAQ. Deletions cut 2 bases from V and 0 bases from J, with 10 bases between. The CDR3 sequence is 15 residues long. In DNA form, the CDR3 reads TGTGCCAGCAGCTTATCTGGACAGATGAACACTGAAGCTTTCTTT. Amino acids: CASSLSGQMNTEAFF.

The chain uses TRBV7-2 and TRBJ2-7; D is perhaps TRBD1 (5 bases). In germline, CDR1 is SGHTA, CDR2 FQGNSA. V gave up 5 bases and J gave up 0 bases, with 14 bases separating them. This CDR3 has 15 residues. The CDR3 sequence: CASSLDSSISYEQYF. CDR3 nucleotides: TGTGCCAGCAGCCTAGACAGTTCAATCTCCTACGAGCAGTACTTC.

The V gene is TRBV5-1, the J gene TRBJ2-5, with unresolved D. Germline loops: CDR1 SGHRS, CDR2 YFSETQ. This CDR3 has 15 residues. V lost 0 bases to trimming and J lost 4 bases, with 13 bases between them. The CDR3 protein is CASSLGTTNLETQYF. The CDR3 DNA reads TGCGCCAGCAGCTTGGGTACTACCAACTTAGAGACCCAGTACTTC.

This chain joins TRBV6-1 and TRBJ1-5; D remains ambiguous. The CDR3 contains 16 residues. V lost 0 bases to trimming and J lost 6 bases, with 15 bases between them. Germline assignment: CDR1 MNHNS and CDR2 SASEGT. The CDR3 region is CASSEALGSHGQPQHF. CDR3 DNA sequence: TGTGCCAGCAGTGAAGCGCTGGGCAGTCACGGTCAGCCCCAGCATTTT.

V and J are TRBV6-6 and TRBJ2-5; the match to TRBD2 covers 12 bases. Germline assignment: CDR1 MNHNY and CDR2 SVGAGI (reference sequence). J was trimmed by 6 bases and V by 6 bases; bases with no gene match: 5. The CDR3 covers 14 residues. In DNA, the CDR3 is TGTGCCAGCAGCCCTAGCGGGGGGGTTAAGACCCAGTACTTC. Its translation: CASSPSGGVKTQYF.

The chain couples TRBV7-9 to TRBJ2-5; 7 bases align to TRBD1. The CDR3 runs to 16 residues. Germline-derived CDR1 and CDR2 are SEHNR and FQNEAQ (reference sequence). The V segment lost 4 bases and the J segment 1 base; nucleotides outside the gene matches: 9. The DNA for the CDR3 is TGTGCCAGCAGCTCCACAGGGGTAAGGGTCCAAGAGACCCAGTACTTC. Protein: CASSSTGVRVQETQYF.

As concerns this clone: The sample has other DNA sequences that encode this CDR3 too. This chain connects TRBV7-6 to TRBJ2-1; 11 bases align to TRBD2. Trimming took 0 bases from V and 7 from J; bases not matched to a gene: 5. The CDR3 contains 16 residues. Germline CDR1 SGHVS, CDR2 FNYEAQ. The CDR3 DNA sequence: TGTGCCAGCAGCTTAGCCCTAGCGGGGGGTAGAAATGAGCAGTTCTTC. Residues: CASSLALAGGRNEQFF. Together with reference TRBV7-6 and TRBJ2-1, the CDR3 gives the full variable domain: GAGVSQSPRYKVTKRGQDVALRCDPISGHVSLYWYRQALGQGPEFLTYFNYEAQQDKSGLPNDRFSAERPEGSISTLTIQRTEQRDSAMYRCASSLALAGGRNEQFFGPGTRLTVL.

The chain employs TRBV5-6 and TRBJ1-2; the match to TRBD1 covers 10 bases. This CDR3 contains 14 residues. The germline gives CDR1 SGHDT, CDR2 YYEEEE. Trimming took 2 bases from V and 4 from J; bases not matched to a gene: 2. The CDR3 region is CASSLGTGAYGYTF. DNA for the CDR3: TGTGCCAGCAGCTTAGGGACAGGGGCCTATGGCTACACCTTC.

The chain combines TRBV9 with TRBJ1-1; D is undetermined. The CDR3 consists of 13 residues. Germline V CDR1 and CDR2: SGDLS, YYNGEE. V was shortened by 4 bases and J by 1 base, with 8 bases between the two germline ends. In DNA form, the CDR3 reads TGTGCCAGCAGCCCGACGGGGAACACTGAAGCTTTCTTT. Its protein product is CASSPTGNTEAFF.

This clone was counted once. CDR3 coding DNA: TGTGCCAGCACCGAGGGGTCAGGGGGCGACACCGGGGAGCTGTTTTTT. Its translation is CASTEGSGGDTGELFF. The V call is TRBV5-6, the J call TRBJ2-2; 8 nucleotides agree with TRBD1. In germline, CDR1 is SGHDT, CDR2 YYEEEE. This CDR3 comprises 16 residues. J gave up 3 bases and V 6 bases, and 10 bases lay outside the gene matches.

The chain links TRBV5-6 to TRBJ2-3, with 7 bases identical to TRBD1. The CDR3 has 17 residues. Germline V gene sequence: CDR1 SGHDT, CDR2 YYEEEE. V lost 1 base, J lost 1 base, and 9 bases stayed unmatched. CDR3 nucleotides: TGTGCCAGCAGCTTGTTTCAGTGGGACAGTCGCACAGATACGCAGTATTTT. Translated: CASSLFQWDSRTDTQYF. Combining the CDR3 with reference TRBV5-6 and TRBJ2-3 gives the whole variable domain DAGVTQSPTHLIKTRGQQVTLRCSPKSGHDTVSWYQQALGQGPQFIFQYYEEEERQRGNFPDRFSGHQFPNYSSELNVNALLLGDSALYLCASSLFQWDSRTDTQYFGPGTRLTVL.

This rearrangement joins TRBV5-4 to TRBJ1-1; TRBD1 matches at 8 bases. Germline V CDR1 and CDR2: SGHNT, YYREEE (reference sequence). With V trimmed by 0 bases and J by 4 bases, 5 bases remained unmatched. The CDR3 covers 15 residues. This CDR3 reads CASSLDRGYGTEAFF. CDR3 nucleotide sequence: TGTGCCAGCAGCTTGGACAGGGGGTATGGCACTGAAGCTTTCTTT.

This clone occurred once. The rearrangement uses TRBV5-1 and TRBJ2-1; TRBD2 matches 8 bases. CDR3 length equals 16 residues. V lost 3 bases to trimming and J lost 3 bases; unmatched junction nucleotides: 8. Looked up from germline, CDR1 is SGHRS and CDR2 is YFSETQ. CDR3 in DNA: TGCGCCAGCAGCTCTCCCAGCGGGGGACGCTACAATGAGCAGTTCTTC. Translating it yields CASSSPSGGRYNEQFF. Complete variable domain (other parts from reference TRBV5-1 and TRBJ2-1): KAGVTQTPRYLIKTRGQQVTLSCSPISGHRSVSWYQQTPGQGLQFLFEYFSETQRNKGNFPGRFSGRQFSNSRSEMNVSTLELGDSALYLCASSSPSGGRYNEQFFGPGTRLTVL.

This chain links TRBV30 with TRBJ1-2; 8 bases are a match to TRBD1. Trimming took 4 bases from V and 5 from J; bases not matched to a gene: 9. Germline V CDR1 and CDR2: GTSNPN, SVGIG (reference sequence). This CDR3 contains 14 residues. This CDR3 reads CAWNSDRVGYGYTF. The CDR3 DNA reads as TGTGCCTGGAATTCGGACAGGGTAGGGTATGGCTACACCTTC.

This clone was detected once. The chain has TRBV18 and TRBJ2-7; possibly TRBD1 for D (8 bases). The germline V and J ends were trimmed by 3 bases and 3 bases, with 15 bases remaining between them. CDR1 and CDR2 from the germline V gene are KGHSH and LQKENI. CDR3 length: 15 amino acids. The CDR3 loop reads CASSPDREGGYEQYF. In nucleotides, the CDR3 is TGTGCCAGCTCACCGGACAGGGAGGGAGGCTACGAGCAGTACTTC.

The sample holds one count of this clone. This chain connects TRBV23-1 to TRBJ2-3; 8 bases are a match to TRBD2. TRBV23-1 is classed as an ORF, of uncertain function. Germline trimming cut 0 bases from V and 2 bases from J; bases unmatched to any gene: 10. The CDR3 is 18 amino acids. CDR3 DNA sequence: TGCGCCAGCAGTCAATCGGAAATAGCGGGGAGAAACACAGATACGCAGTATTTT. Translation gives CASSQSEIAGRNTDTQYF.

The chain is built from TRBV5-1 and TRBJ1-1, with a weak D call TRBD1 (5 bases). Trimming stripped 4 bases from V and 11 bases from J, with 21 bases between. The CDR3 totals 14 residues. The germline V gene encodes CDR1 SGHRS and CDR2 YFSETQ. The CDR3 bases are TGCGCCAGCAGCCCGCGGGGATCCGGGACTCTGGCTTTCTTT. It translates to CASSPRGSGTLAFF. The whole variable domain, remainder taken from reference TRBV5-1 and TRBJ1-1, is KAGVTQTPRYLIKTRGQQVTLSCSPISGHRSVSWYQQTPGQGLQFLFEYFSETQRNKGNFPGRFSGRQFSNSRSEMNVSTLELGDSALYLCASSPRGSGTLAFFGQGTRLTVV.

The rearrangement uses TRBV19 and TRBJ2-2, with D unresolved. Trimming took off 7 bases at V and 2 bases at J, with 11 bases between the two ends. The CDR3 is 14 residues long. Germline V gives CDR1 LNHDA, CDR2 SQIVND (reference sequence). The CDR3, as DNA: TGTGCCAGTATGTTGTCAGAAAACACCGGGGAGCTGTTTTTT. Its protein is CASMLSENTGELFF.

The genes are TRBV6-5 and TRBJ1-3, with TRBD1 matching over 10 bases. This CDR3 region has 13 residues. The V and J ends lost 6 bases and 8 bases, in that order; junction bases with no gene match: 4. Looked up from germline, CDR1 is MNHEY and CDR2 is SVGAGI. CDR3: CASRGTGVDTIYF. CDR3 in DNA: TGTGCCAGCAGGGGGACAGGGGTGGACACCATATATTTT.

The chain employs TRBV25-1 and TRBJ1-1; 8 positions agree with TRBD1. Unmatched junction bases numbered 10, after V lost 3 bases and J lost 4 bases. CDR1 and CDR2 (germline): MGHDK, SYGVNS. This CDR3 is 16 amino acids long. The CDR3 reads CASSDRQGLRATEAFF. The CDR3 coding sequence is TGTGCCAGCAGTGACCGACAGGGGCTACGGGCCACTGAAGCTTTCTTT.

This chain joins TRBV29-1 and TRBJ1-2, with 9 bases aligning to TRBD1. The CDR3 is 15 residues long. In germline, CDR1 is SQVTM, CDR2 ANQGSEA. The V segment lost 4 bases and the J segment 2 bases; nucleotides outside the gene matches: 8. As DNA, the CDR3 is TGCAGCGTTGGAGACTGGGACAGGGCGAACTATGGCTACACCTTC. This encodes CSVGDWDRANYGYTF.

This clone was observed a few times. This chain joins TRBV13 and TRBJ1-2, with 7 bases fitting TRBD1. CDR3 size: 13 residues. Germline-derived CDR1 and CDR2 are PRHDT and FYEKMQ (reference sequence). J gave up 5 bases and V 5 bases, and 5 bases lay outside the gene matches. The CDR3 region is CASSPDRVYGYTF. CDR3 DNA sequence: TGTGCCAGCAGCCCCGACAGGGTTTATGGCTACACCTTC. Supplemented by reference TRBV13 and TRBJ1-2, the full variable domain reads AAGVIQSPRHLIKEKRETATLKCYPIPRHDTVYWYQQGPGQDPQFLISFYEKMQSDKGSIPDRFSAQQFSDYHSELNMSSLELGDSALYFCASSPDRVYGYTFGSGTRLTVV.

V and J are TRBV7-9 and TRBJ1-1; D might be TRBD1 (5 bases). Trimming took off 3 bases at V and 2 bases at J, with 13 bases between the two ends. The CDR3 has 15 amino acids. Germline V gene sequence: CDR1 SEHNR, CDR2 FQNEAQ (reference sequence). Here the CDR3 DNA reads TGTGCCAGCAGCTTTGCAGGACAACCAAACACTGAAGCTTTCTTT. Encoded protein: CASSFAGQPNTEAFF.

The chain has TRBV6-5 and TRBJ2-1, with 8 bases aligning to TRBD1. Trimming removed 6 bases from V and 0 bases from J; junction bases left unmatched: 1. Germline V lookup: CDR1 MNHEY, CDR2 SVGAGI. The CDR3 extends over 14 amino acids. CDR3 protein: CASSDRGSYNEQFF. Written as DNA, the CDR3 is TGTGCCAGCAGCGACAGGGGCTCCTACAATGAGCAGTTCTTC.